The subject of this entry is one T cell receptor (beta chain). Antigen unknown. The data were obtained in a study of OX40 agonist ivuxolimab in advanced cancers. Study-wide background: People in dose escalation had one of these cancers: hepatocellular carcinoma, melanoma, renal cell or head and neck cancer. People who had prior anti-PD-1, anti-PD-L1 or anti-CTLA-4 therapy could take part, and around 39% had some.

The V end lost 6 bases, the J end lost 2 bases, and 14 bases lay between the germline ends. The CDR3 is 14 residues long. The germline V gene has CDR1 MNHEY and CDR2 SVGAGI. General study points: There were also nonresponders showing low normalized T-cell clonal expansion.

The method was immunoSEQ multiplex PCR; TCRdb's version includes in-frame clones alone and lacks a portion of them. Of about 58,000 clones listed, 75% to 90% are singletons. The cohort excluded patients with autoimmune disease history or systemic immunosuppression. The clonotype was recovered from an adult with an advanced solid tumor such as melanoma, head and neck, liver or kidney cancer. The source was CD4+ or CD8+ T cells sorted from blood, collected in a trial of the OX40 agonist ivuxolimab. The chain is built from TRBV6-5 and TRBJ2-7, with D possibly called TRBD1 or TRBD2 (5 bases each). DNA for the CDR3: TGTGCCAGCAGCCCGAGGAGGACAACCTACGAGCAGTACTTC. Protein product: CASSPRRTTYEQYF.